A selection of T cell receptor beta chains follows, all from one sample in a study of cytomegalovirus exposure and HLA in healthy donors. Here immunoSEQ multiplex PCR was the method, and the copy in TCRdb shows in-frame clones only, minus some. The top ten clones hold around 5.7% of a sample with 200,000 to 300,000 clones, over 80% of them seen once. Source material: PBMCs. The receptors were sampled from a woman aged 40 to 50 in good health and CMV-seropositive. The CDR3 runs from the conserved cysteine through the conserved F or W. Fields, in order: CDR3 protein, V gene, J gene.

CASSSGLGQPQHF	TRBV19	TRBJ1-5
CASSPGGADGYTF	TRBV6-5	TRBJ1-2
CASSSGTVNTEAFF	TRBV13	TRBJ1-1
CASSLQGALRDTQYF	TRBV5-4	TRBJ2-3
CASSQARTGGNYGYTF	TRBV4-3	TRBJ1-2
CSVDTSYNEQFF	TRBV29-1	TRBJ2-1
CASSLPGERGYTF	TRBV7-3	TRBJ1-2
CASSERPDSEAFF	TRBV7-2	TRBJ1-1
CASTTAKEKLFF	TRBV9	TRBJ1-4
CASTLASGGQYEQYF	TRBV5-1	TRBJ2-7